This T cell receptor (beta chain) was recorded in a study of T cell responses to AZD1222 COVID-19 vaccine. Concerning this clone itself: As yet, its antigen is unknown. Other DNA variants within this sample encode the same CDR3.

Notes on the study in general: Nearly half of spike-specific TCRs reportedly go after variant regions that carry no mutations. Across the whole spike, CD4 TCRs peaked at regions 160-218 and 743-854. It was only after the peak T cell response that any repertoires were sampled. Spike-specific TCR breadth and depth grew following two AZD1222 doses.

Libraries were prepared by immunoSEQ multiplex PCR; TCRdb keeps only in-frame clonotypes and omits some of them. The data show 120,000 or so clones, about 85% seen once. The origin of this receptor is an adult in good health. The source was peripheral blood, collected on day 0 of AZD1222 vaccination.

The CDR3 here is CASSRDSSYNEQFF. CDR3 nucleotides: TGTGCCAGCAGCCGGGACAGCAGTTACAATGAGCAGTTCTTC. The rearrangement uses TRBV3-1 (or the pseudogene TRBV3-2) and TRBJ2-1, with 7 bases matching TRBD1. This CDR3 is built from 14 residues. CDR1 and CDR2 (germline): LGHDT, YNNKEL (reference sequence). V was pared by 4 bases and J by 4 bases, with 4 bases of the junction left unmatched.